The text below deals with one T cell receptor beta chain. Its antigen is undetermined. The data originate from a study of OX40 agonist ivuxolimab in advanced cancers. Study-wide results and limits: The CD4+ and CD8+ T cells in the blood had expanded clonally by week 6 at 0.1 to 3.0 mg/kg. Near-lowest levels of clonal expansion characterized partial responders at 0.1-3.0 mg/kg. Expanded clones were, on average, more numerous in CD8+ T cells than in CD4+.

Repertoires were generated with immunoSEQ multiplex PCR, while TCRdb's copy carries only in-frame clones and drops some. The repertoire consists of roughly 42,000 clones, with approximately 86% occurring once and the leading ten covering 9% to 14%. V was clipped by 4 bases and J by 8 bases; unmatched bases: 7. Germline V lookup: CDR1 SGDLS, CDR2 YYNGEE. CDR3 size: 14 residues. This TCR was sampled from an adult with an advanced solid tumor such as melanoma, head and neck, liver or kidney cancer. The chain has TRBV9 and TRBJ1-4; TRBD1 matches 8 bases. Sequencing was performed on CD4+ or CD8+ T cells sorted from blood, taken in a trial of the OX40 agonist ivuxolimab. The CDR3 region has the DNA TGTGCCAGCAGCCCCGACAGGGGTAGGGAAAAACTGTTTTTT. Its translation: CASSPDRGREKLFF.